This T cell receptor (beta chain) was captured in a study of blood T cells in healthy people across ages (dated by TCRdb to between 2015 and 2016). Regarding the study in general: In model experiments, template switching captured about one uniquely barcoded TCR beta cDNA molecule for every two T cells. The study measured age-related changes in TCR beta repertoire diversity using deep sequencing normalized with unique cDNA molecular identifiers. The donors were divided into four age groups: young (average about 15 years), middle-aged (around 37), aged (about 56) and long-lived (about 84). Donors of different ages were randomly distributed across sequencing lanes to avoid experimental bias. For two donors (one aged 18 to 29 and one aged 80 or older), the study analyzed two additional independent replicas of 1 million unique cDNA reads from the same blood draw. Study-wide conclusions, independent of this receptor: Because donor CMV infection status was unknown, age-related changes in expanded clonotypes were potentially confounded. Estimates of total diversity based on one million sequenced T cells were regarded as lower bounds and as underestimates. Bulk unsorted PBMC profiling prevented conclusive comparison of naive and antigen-experienced compartments. Compared with the aged group, the long-lived group had more naive CD4+ T cells, fewer expanded clones and increased TCR diversity, suggesting age selection. A strong correlation was found between observed TCR beta diversity and the percentage of naive T cells measured by flow cytometry. As age increased, observed TCR beta diversity per million T cells dropped in a roughly linear way, and a significant reduction was already evident by age 40.

Donors were 39 systemically healthy Caucasian individuals from Russia aged roughly 6 to 100 years. Each donor gave ten milliliters of peripheral blood, collected into EDTA-treated Vacutainer tubes. Ficoll-Paque density-gradient centrifugation was used to isolate PBMCs, with at least 7 million per sample. Total RNA, at least 6 micrograms per sample, was extracted from PBMCs with Trizol reagent. For every donor, an aliquot of PBMCs went through flow cytometry to measure the percentages of naive CD45RAhigh/CD27high T cells. CDR1 SGDLS and CDR2 YYNGEE are derived from the germline V gene. From the cysteine through the phenylalanine, the CDR3 covers 14 amino acids. The entry retains the CDR3 DNA only, 42 bases that are in frame from base 1. Cut back by 4 bases and 1 base, the V and J ends lie 11 bases apart. This clonotype has a handful of counts. Its antigen specificity is not known. One base away there is no much larger clone; base qualities are not given.

Library preparation was by 5' RACE. The second PCR ran for roughly 6 to 11 cycles and used a J-beta primer mix along with a sample-barcoded 5' primer. A template-switch 5' adaptor carrying 12 random nucleotides introduced a unique molecular identifier onto each TCR beta cDNA molecule. At least 3 million CDR3-containing paired-end reads were obtained from each sample. First-strand cDNA synthesis was performed from all RNA using the Mint cDNA synthesis kit, with priming by a TRBC-specific oligonucleotide. After uracil-DNA glycosylase treatment, a first 18-cycle PCR used universal primers M1SS and BC2_uni_R on all cDNA. As for the authors' bioinformatics: For normalization, 1 million high-quality reads, each with a distinct molecular identifier, were randomly selected from each sample. Reads sharing molecular identifiers were discarded rather than binned into consensus sequences. MiTCR, run with a Q25 quality threshold and the strictest error-elimination algorithm, handled CDR3 identification, clonotype clustering and error correction. Lower-bound total TCR beta diversity was estimated with a nonparametric unseen species model using Euler transformation. TCRdb trimmed the raw reads at Q25, called clones with MiXCR and kept productive beta chains. CDR3 protein sequences are deduplicated, and each keeps its most common genes and DNA. V and J calls and clone size were set by TCRdb, not the authors. Within this sample are around 2 million distinct CDR3 sequences, with roughly two fifths of them counted one time only. Under 25% of the sample comes from the top ten.

Sequences were obtained from blood. The receptor's source is a human donor in good health. The V and J genes are TRBV9 and TRBJ1-2; a tentative D match to TRBD1 spans 6 bases. The encoded CDR3 is CASSSGHGNYGYTF. The DNA reads as follows: TGTGCCAGCAGCTCGGGACACGGTAACTATGGCTACACCTTC.